The 2 T cell receptor beta chains given below trace back to one sample, sequenced in a study of T cells in localized non-small cell lung cancer. The data were produced by immunoSEQ multiplex PCR, yet TCRdb's version contains in-frame clones alone and is incomplete. Of around 4,400 clones detected, 30% appear once; the ten largest clones hold approximately 8.2%. The specimen comprised lung tumor tissue, sampled before any cancer treatment. These TCRs come from a male donor older than 55 with stage I lung adenocarcinoma.

V usage is TRBV19 and J usage is TRBJ1-4, with 7 bases aligning to TRBD1. Germline trimming cut 3 bases from V and 4 bases from J; bases unmatched to any gene: 8. This CDR3 region has 16 residues. Germline assignment: CDR1 LNHDA and CDR2 SQIVND (reference sequence). CDR3 coding DNA: TGTGCCAGTAGTATTGGCTCGAGGGGGCTTAATGAAAAACTGTTTTTT. Its protein product is CASSIGSRGLNEKLFF.

This clone was seen only a few times. Here the CDR3 reads CASSFGQGSDTQYF. CDR3 bases: TGTGCCAGCAGTTTCGGACAGGGATCAGATACGCAGTATTTT. The chain joins TRBV6-7 to TRBJ2-3; 8 nucleotides match TRBD1. TRBV6-7 has ORF status, its function being uncertain. The CDR3 consists of 14 residues. Losses at the gene ends were 4 bases for V and 4 bases for J; bases not matched to a gene: 4.